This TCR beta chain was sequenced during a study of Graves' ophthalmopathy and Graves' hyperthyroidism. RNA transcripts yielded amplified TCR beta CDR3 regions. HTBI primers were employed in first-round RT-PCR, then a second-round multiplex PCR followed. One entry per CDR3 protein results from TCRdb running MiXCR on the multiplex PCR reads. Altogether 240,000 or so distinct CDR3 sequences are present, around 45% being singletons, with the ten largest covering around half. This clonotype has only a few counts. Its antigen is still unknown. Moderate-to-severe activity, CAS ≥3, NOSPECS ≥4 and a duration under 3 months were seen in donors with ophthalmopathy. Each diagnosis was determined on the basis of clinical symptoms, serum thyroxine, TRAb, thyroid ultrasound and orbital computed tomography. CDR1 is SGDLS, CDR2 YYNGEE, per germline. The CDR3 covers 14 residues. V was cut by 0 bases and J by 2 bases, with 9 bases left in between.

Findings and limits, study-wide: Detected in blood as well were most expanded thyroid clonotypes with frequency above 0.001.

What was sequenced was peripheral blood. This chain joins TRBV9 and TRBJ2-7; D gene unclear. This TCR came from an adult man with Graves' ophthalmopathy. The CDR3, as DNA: TGTGCCAGCAGCGTAGGCCACAGAGCCTACGAGCAGTACTTC. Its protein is CASSVGHRAYEQYF.